The clone carrying this T cell receptor (beta chain) was counted a few times. Its antigen is not identified. Germline V CDR1 and CDR2: GTSNPN, SVGIG (reference sequence). The V gene end was trimmed by 6 bases and the J gene end by 10 bases; junction bases not matched to a gene: 3. The CDR3 length is 11 residues. This entry comes from a study of relationships among human T cell subsets. Study-level findings and limits: Th1, Th2 and regulatory T cells shared many CDR3 sequences. Across seven subsets, gene usage, CDR3 length and N-additions did not differ significantly.

TCR alpha and beta CDR3s were amplified from mRNA by semiquantitative ARM-PCR. In ARM-PCR, communal superprimers followed tagged nested gene-specific primers for exponential amplification. Nested primers were removed by exonuclease before the second PCR round. TCRdb re-called the multiplex PCR reads with MiXCR, one entry per CDR3 protein. The table shows around 14,000 distinct CDR3 sequences, with about 60% occurring only once. The sequence derives from a man between 35 and 55 years old in good health. The chain joins TRBV30 to TRBJ1-1; 12 bases agree with TRBD1. Specimen: total T cells sorted from blood. DNA for the CDR3: TGTGCCTGCGGGGACAGGGGGCGAGCTTTCTTT. Protein: CACGDRGRAFF.